This paragraph covers one TCR beta chain sequence. The V gene end was trimmed by 6 bases and the J gene end by 3 bases; junction bases not matched to a gene: 5. There are 14 residues in the CDR3. Germline V gene data show CDR1 as MDHEN and CDR2 as SYDVKM. This entry belongs to a study of blood T cell repertoires in COVID-19. Study as a whole: Both acute and convalescent COVID-19 samples were obtained from the United States, Italy and Spain. T cells, B-cell-depleted T cells, or PBMCs supplied cDNA or gDNA.

Assay: immunoSEQ multiplex PCR; the TCRdb copy retains only in-frame clones and omits some. The data contain under 400,000 clones, approximately 87% of them singletons. Participants spanned ages roughly 18 to 95 years and resided in some 22 US areas. The sample was PBMCs or T cells enriched from blood (not recorded which). The sequence came from a man aged 40-49 years in a cohort exposed to, infected with or recovered from COVID-19 (not recorded which). The rearrangement links TRBV28 to TRBJ2-7; 10 bases line up with TRBD1. The CDR3 DNA sequence: TGTGCCAGCAGGGGACAGGGGCTATACTACGAGCAGTACTTC. Translated: CASRGQGLYYEQYF. Using reference TRBV28 and TRBJ2-7 for the parts outside the CDR3, the full variable domain is DVKVTQSSRYLVKRTGEKVFLECVQDMDHENMFWYRQDPGLGLRLIYFSYDVKMKEKGDIPEGYSVSREKKERFSLILESASTNQTSMYLCASRGQGLYYEQYFGPGTRLTVT.